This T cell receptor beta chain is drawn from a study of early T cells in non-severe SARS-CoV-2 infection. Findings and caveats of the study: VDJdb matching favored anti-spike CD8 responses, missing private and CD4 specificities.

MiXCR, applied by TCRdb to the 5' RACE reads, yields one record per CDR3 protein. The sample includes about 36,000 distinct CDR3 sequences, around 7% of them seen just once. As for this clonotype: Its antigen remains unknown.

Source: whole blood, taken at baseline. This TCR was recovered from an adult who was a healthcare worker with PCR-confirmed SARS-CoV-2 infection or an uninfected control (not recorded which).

CDR3 nucleotides: TGCGCCAGCAGCCAAGGAGCCGGGACTCCGAATCAGCCCCAGCATTTT. Its protein product is CASSQGAGTPNQPQHF. The chain links TRBV4-3 to TRBJ1-5, with D possibly TRBD1 on 5 matching bases. With 1 base removed from V and 4 bases from J, the gap between germline ends came to 14 bases. Germline CDR1 and CDR2: LGHNA and YSLEER. This CDR3 contains 16 residues.